This is a list of T cell receptor beta chains from one sample in a study of OX40 agonist ivuxolimab in advanced cancers. Measured with immunoSEQ multiplex PCR; TCRdb has only the in-frame clones, and not every one. The sample yields approximately 74,000 clones, more than 80% seen once. Sequences were derived from CD4+ or CD8+ T cells sorted from blood, sampled in a trial of the OX40 agonist ivuxolimab. The receptors here all came from an adult with an advanced solid tumor such as melanoma, head and neck, liver or kidney cancer. The CDR3 runs from the conserved cysteine through the conserved F or W. The order of the fields is clone size, D gene, J gene, V gene, CDR3 DNA, CDR3 protein. D genes are given only for firm matches. Clone sizes are given selectively: once, few, many, or a class where the clone is expanded.

clone size: NA
D gene: NA
J gene: TRBJ2-7
V gene: TRBV6-5
CDR3 DNA: TGTGCCAGCAGTTACGCAGGGCAATACGAGCAGTACTTC
CDR3 protein: CASSYAGQYEQYF

clone size: NA
D gene: TRBD1
J gene: TRBJ2-5
V gene: TRBV11-2
CDR3 DNA: TGTGCCAGCAGCCGAGACGACAGGGGGGGAAAAGAGACCCAGTACTTC
CDR3 protein: CASSRDDRGGKETQYF

clone size: once
D gene: TRBD1
J gene: TRBJ1-2
V gene: TRBV19
CDR3 DNA: TGTGCCAGTAGTAGCACGGGACAGCTCTATGGCTACACCTTC
CDR3 protein: CASSSTGQLYGYTF

clone size: NA
D gene: TRBD2
J gene: TRBJ2-5
V gene: TRBV11-3
CDR3 DNA: TGTGCCAGCAGCCCCGGCGAGCGGGGCTCCAAGACCCAGTACTTC
CDR3 protein: CASSPGERGSKTQYF

clone size: NA
D gene: NA
J gene: TRBJ1-1
V gene: TRBV29-1
CDR3 DNA: TGCAGCGTTGAAGGACACAAGAGGACTGAAGCTTTCTTT
CDR3 protein: CSVEGHKRTEAFF

clone size: large
D gene: NA
J gene: TRBJ1-4
V gene: TRBV6-1
CDR3 DNA: TGTGCCAGCAGTGACCCGTGGGGGAGATTTAATGAAAAACTGTTTTTT
CDR3 protein: CASSDPWGRFNEKLFF

clone size: once
D gene: TRBD1
J gene: TRBJ2-1
V gene: TRBV7-2
CDR3 DNA: TGTGCCAGCAGCTTAGTGAGACAGGGGTACAATGAGCAGTTCTTC
CDR3 protein: CASSLVRQGYNEQFF

clone size: NA
D gene: NA
J gene: TRBJ2-2
V gene: TRBV29-1
CDR3 DNA: TGCAGCGCGGGACCCTCCGGCACCGGGGAGCTGTTTTTT
CDR3 protein: CSAGPSGTGELFF

clone size: NA
D gene: NA
J gene: TRBJ2-7
V gene: TRBV18
CDR3 DNA: TGTGCCAGCTCTAAGGGGTACGAGCAGTACTTC
CDR3 protein: CASSKGYEQYF

clone size: NA
D gene: NA
J gene: TRBJ2-1
V gene: TRBV7-2
CDR3 DNA: TGTGCCAGCAGCTTAGACCTAGCTTCCCATGAGCAGTTCTTC
CDR3 protein: CASSLDLASHEQFF

clone size: NA
D gene: NA
J gene: TRBJ2-7
V gene: TRBV28
CDR3 DNA: TGTGCCAGCAGTTATCTTTCCTACGAGCAGTACTTC
CDR3 protein: CASSYLSYEQYF

clone size: NA
D gene: NA
J gene: TRBJ2-2
V gene: TRBV7-2
CDR3 DNA: TGTGCCAGCAGCTCATCTTATAACACCGGGGAGCTGTTTTTT
CDR3 protein: CASSSSYNTGELFF

clone size: NA
D gene: NA
J gene: TRBJ1-4
V gene: TRBV28
CDR3 DNA: TGTGCCAGCACCCACCTCCAGGGGAACGGGGAAAAACTGTTTTTT
CDR3 protein: CASTHLQGNGEKLFF

clone size: NA
D gene: NA
J gene: TRBJ1-2
V gene: TRBV28
CDR3 DNA: TGTGCCAGCAGTTTATTCCCCAGTGGCTACACCTTC
CDR3 protein: CASSLFPSGYTF

clone size: few
D gene: NA
J gene: TRBJ2-5
V gene: TRBV28
CDR3 DNA: TGTGCCAGCAGTTTGGCGGGGTGGCAGGGCCAAGAGACCCAGTACTTC
CDR3 protein: CASSLAGWQGQETQYF

clone size: once
D gene: TRBD2
J gene: TRBJ2-3
V gene: TRBV10-3
CDR3 DNA: TGTGCCATCAGTGAGCCAGGGGCTAGCGGGAAGACAGATACGCAGTATTTT
CDR3 protein: CAISEPGASGKTDTQYF

clone size: NA
D gene: NA
J gene: TRBJ2-3
V gene: TRBV7-2
CDR3 DNA: TGTGCCAGCGGGTTCACGGGCACAGATACGCAGTATTTT
CDR3 protein: CASGFTGTDTQYF

clone size: NA
D gene: TRBD2
J gene: TRBJ2-7
V gene: TRBV5-1
CDR3 DNA: TGCGCCAGCAGACCGACTAGCGGTGGGCACGAGCAGTACTTC
CDR3 protein: CASRPTSGGHEQYF

clone size: NA
D gene: TRBD2
J gene: TRBJ2-3
V gene: TRBV5-4
CDR3 DNA: TGTGCCAGCAGCCCTCGGGCGGGAGTGTCCGATACGCAGTATTTT
CDR3 protein: CASSPRAGVSDTQYF

clone size: NA
D gene: NA
J gene: TRBJ2-3
V gene: TRBV28
CDR3 DNA: TGTGCCAGCAGTTTACCCTTATCAGATACGCAGTATTTT
CDR3 protein: CASSLPLSDTQYF

clone size: NA
D gene: NA
J gene: TRBJ2-1
V gene: TRBV6-5
CDR3 DNA: TGTGCCAGCAGTCGGGACTTTTACAATGAGCAGTTCTTC
CDR3 protein: CASSRDFYNEQFF

clone size: NA
D gene: TRBD1
J gene: TRBJ2-3
V gene: TRBV19
CDR3 DNA: TGTGCCAGTAGTCTCCGGGACAGCCGCACAGATACGCAGTATTTT
CDR3 protein: CASSLRDSRTDTQYF

clone size: NA
D gene: TRBD1
J gene: TRBJ1-4
V gene: TRBV11-2
CDR3 DNA: TGTGCCAGCAGCCCGGGACAGAAAAATGAAAAACTGTTTTTT
CDR3 protein: CASSPGQKNEKLFF

clone size: NA
D gene: NA
J gene: TRBJ2-3
V gene: TRBV21-1
CDR3 DNA: TGTGCCAGCAGCCCCTGGGTATCGATGCCCCGTCGGACAGATACGCAGTATTTT
CDR3 protein: CASSPWVSMPRRTDTQYF